This TCR beta chain was sequenced for a study of vaccination and CD4 T cells after COVID-19. In the study overall: Samples were taken after vaccination, a median of approximately 70 days after dose two, with a range of 14 to 241. Control cultures were supplied with a CEFX pool, an HIV-1 Nef pool, or no peptide at all.

With 6 bases removed from V and 7 bases from J, the gap between germline ends came to 15 bases. The CDR3 is 13 residues long. Regarding treatment: roughly ten-day PBMC culture with coronavirus spike peptide pools or control peptides (ViraFEST assay). Points on this clonotype: Its matching antigen is unknown.

With the Oncomine TCR Beta short-read assay, DNA from cultured CD4+ T cells was sequenced. TCRdb processed the PCR reads anew with MiXCR; each CDR3 protein has one entry. The table lists 15,000 to 20,000 distinct CDR3 sequences, 70% of them singletons. Sequenced sample: CD4+ T cells from blood, cultured in vitro. The chain combines TRBV12-3 or TRBV12-4 with TRBJ1-1; maybe TRBD1 (5 bases). The TCR was taken from a human donor who had recovered from COVID-19. CDR3 nucleotide sequence: TGTGCCAGCAGATACGGGACTGCCCTTGAAGCTTTCTTT. Its protein product is CASRYGTALEAFF.